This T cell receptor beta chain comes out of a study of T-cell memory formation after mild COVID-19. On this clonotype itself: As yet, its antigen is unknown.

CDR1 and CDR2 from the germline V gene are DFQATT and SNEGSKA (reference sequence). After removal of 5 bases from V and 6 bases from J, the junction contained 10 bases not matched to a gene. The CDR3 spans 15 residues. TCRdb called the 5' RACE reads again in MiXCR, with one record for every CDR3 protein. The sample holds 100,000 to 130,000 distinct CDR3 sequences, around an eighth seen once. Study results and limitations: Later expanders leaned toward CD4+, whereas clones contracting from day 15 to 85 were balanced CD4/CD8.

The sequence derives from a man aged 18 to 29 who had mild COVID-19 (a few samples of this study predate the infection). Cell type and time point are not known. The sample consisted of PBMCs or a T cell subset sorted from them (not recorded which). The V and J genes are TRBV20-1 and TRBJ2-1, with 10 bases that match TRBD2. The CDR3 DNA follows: TGCAGTGCTGGCCCGGGACTAGCGTTTCGCAATGAGCAGTTCTTC. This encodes CSAGPGLAFRNEQFF.